These 25 T cell receptor beta chains share one sample of origin, sequenced in a study of blood T cells in healthy people across ages. A J-beta primer mix and a sample-barcoded 5' primer were used in a second PCR of about 7 to 12 cycles. TCRdb independently ran MiXCR on the 5' RACE reads; one entry per CDR3 protein. In the table there are 850,000 to 1,000,000 distinct CDR3 sequences, roughly 51% of which are singletons. The sample taken for sequencing was blood. The source is a woman in her sixties or seventies in good health.

This clonotype was detected only once. V and J are TRBV20-1 and TRBJ2-4, with D maybe TRBD1 (6 bases). Trimming shortened V by 6 bases and J by 2 bases, and 20 bases separated the two germline ends. CDR3 length: 16 amino acids. CDR1 is DFQATT, CDR2 SNEGSKA, per germline (reference sequence). DNA for the CDR3: TGCAGTGCCCGCCGACGGGCAGGGGTAACCAAAAACATTCAGTACTTC. Translated: CSARRRAGVTKNIQYF.

This clonotype came up once. The chain links TRBV9 to TRBJ2-5; 8 bases agree with TRBD2. The CDR3 sequence is 17 residues long. Germline V gene data show CDR1 as SGDLS and CDR2 as YYNGEE. With V trimmed by 0 bases and J by 5 bases, 12 bases remained unmatched. CDR3 in amino acids: CASSVGQLAVPGETQYF. The CDR3 DNA reads as TGTGCCAGCAGCGTAGGGCAACTAGCGGTCCCGGGGGAGACCCAGTACTTC.

This clonotype was detected only a few times. J is TRBJ2-5 and V is TRBV27, with D unclear. Trimming stripped 8 bases from V and 2 bases from J, with 15 bases between. Germline loops: CDR1 MNHEY, CDR2 SMNVEV (reference sequence). CDR3 length: 14 amino acids. The CDR3 DNA reads as TGTGCCAGCGCCTTGACACACATTCAAGAGACCCAGTACTTC. Its protein product is CASALTHIQETQYF.

The chain is built from TRBV6-5 and TRBJ2-1; 14 bases fit TRBD2. Germline lookup yields CDR1 MNHEY and CDR2 SVGAGI. The CDR3 covers 16 residues. V was clipped by 6 bases and J by 4 bases; unmatched bases: 5. CDR3 nucleotides: TGTGCCAGCAGACGGACTAGCGGGAGGAATTACAATGAGCAGTTCTTC. Translating gives CASRRTSGRNYNEQFF.

V gene TRBV10-3 combines with J gene TRBJ2-6, with D maybe TRBD1 (5 bases). V dropped 2 bases and J dropped 0 bases, with 8 bases sitting between them. Germline lookup yields CDR1 ENHRY and CDR2 SYGVKD. This CDR3 region has 16 residues. The CDR3, as DNA: TGTGCCATCAGTGAGGGACACGACTCTGGGGCCAACGTCCTGACTTTC. Its translation: CAISEGHDSGANVLTF.

This clonotype was recorded a few times. This chain connects TRBV19 to TRBJ2-7, with D perhaps assigned TRBD1 or TRBD2 (5 bases each). The DNA end is more similar to TRBJ2-5, so the J call may be wrong. This CDR3 is 16 amino acids long. Germline CDR1 LNHDA, CDR2 SQIVND (reference sequence). The CDR3 reads CASSGESRGEGETQYF. For the CDR3, the DNA is TGTGCCAGTAGTGGAGAGTCGAGGGGAGAGGGCGAGACCCAGTACTTC.

The chain links TRBV5-6 to TRBJ2-5; TRBD2 agrees at 7 bases. J gave up 2 bases and V 0 bases, and 4 bases lay outside the gene matches. Germline-derived CDR1 and CDR2 are SGHDT and YYEEEE. The CDR3 consists of 15 residues. Here the CDR3 reads CASSLGSGAQETQYF. The CDR3 DNA is TGTGCCAGCAGCTTGGGAAGCGGGGCGCAAGAGACCCAGTACTTC.

Turning to this clonotype: Mismatch with germline at one junction end may stem from a read error. The rearrangement uses TRBV5-6 and TRBJ2-1, with 9 bases lining up with TRBD2. The germline V gene encodes CDR1 SGHDT and CDR2 YYEEEE. CDR3 length equals 17 residues. DNA of the CDR3: TGTGCCAGCAACTTGGACCTTAGCGGGAGAAAACACAATGAGCAGTTCTTC. Its translation: CASNLDLSGRKHNEQFF.

This clonotype was observed a handful of times. This chain links TRBV4-2 with TRBJ1-2, with D uncertain. This CDR3 is 15 amino acids long. Per germline, CDR1 LGHNA and CDR2 YNFKEQ. Trimming stripped 0 bases from V and 6 bases from J, with 14 bases between. The DNA for the CDR3 is TGTGCCAGCAGCCAAGAAGCCGGGGATTGGAATGGCTACACCTTC. Protein product: CASSQEAGDWNGYTF.

The chain combines TRBV11-2 with TRBJ1-6; D uncertain. Trimming took 0 bases from V and 5 from J, leaving 8 bases between them. CDR3 size: 15 residues. CDR1 is SGHAT, CDR2 FQNNGV, per germline. CDR3 DNA sequence: TGTGCCAGCAGCTTAGAGTTTTCGGATAATTCACCCCTCCACTTT. Translation gives CASSLEFSDNSPLHF. The variable domain in full, with the rest retrieved from reference TRBV11-2 and TRBJ1-6, is EAGVAQSPRYKIIEKRQSVAFWCNPISGHATLYWYQQILGQGPKLLIQFQNNGVVDDSQLPKDRFSAERLKGVDSTLKIQPAKLEDSAVYLCASSLEFSDNSPLHFGNGTRLTVT.

The rearrangement uses TRBV15 and TRBJ2-7; 13 bases are shared with TRBD2. Germline-derived CDR1 and CDR2 are LNHNV and YYDKDF (reference sequence). Germline trimming cut 0 bases from V and 4 bases from J; bases unmatched to any gene: 9. The CDR3 loop spans 18 amino acids. In DNA, the CDR3 is TGTGCCACCAGCAGAGATTCCGGACTAGCGGGAGATCAGTACGAGCAGTACTTC. It yields the protein CATSRDSGLAGDQYEQYF.

CDR3 DNA sequence: TGTGCCAGCAGCCCTCGGGGGAACTACCCCACAGATACGCAGTATTTT. It yields the protein CASSPRGNYPTDTQYF. The rearrangement joins TRBV7-9 to TRBJ2-3, with a weak D call TRBD2 (6 bases). Per the germline V gene, CDR1 is SEHNR and CDR2 is FQNEAQ (reference sequence). Trimming took 5 bases from V and 2 from J, leaving 17 bases between them. CDR3 length: 16 amino acids. Together with reference TRBV7-9 and TRBJ2-3, the CDR3 gives the full variable domain: DTGVSQNPRHKITKRGQNVTFRCDPISEHNRLYWYRQTLGQGPEFLTYFQNEAQLEKSRLLSDRFSAERPKGSFSTLEIQRTEQGDSAMYLCASSPRGNYPTDTQYFGPGTRLTVL.

This chain connects TRBV20-1 to TRBJ1-6; 7 bases are shared with TRBD1. CDR3 length: 15 amino acids. The junction had 11 bases not matched to a gene; V was cut back by 5 bases and J by 7 bases. The germline CDR1 and CDR2 sequences are DFQATT and SNEGSKA (reference sequence). CDR3 in amino acids: CSAPPRGGKNSPLHF. CDR3 sequence (DNA): TGCAGTGCTCCCCCTAGAGGGGGCAAAAATTCACCCCTCCACTTT.

This clonotype was detected only a few times. The rearrangement uses TRBV3-1 and TRBJ2-1; no clear D gene. Germline CDR1 is LGHDT and CDR2 is YNNKEL (reference sequence). The V end lost 2 bases, the J end lost 8 bases, and 4 bases lay between the germline ends. The CDR3 loop spans 11 amino acids. The CDR3 bases are TGTGCCAGCAGCCAATCAGATGAGCAGTTCTTC. It is translated as CASSQSDEQFF.

This clonotype appeared a few times. Germline and junction disagree at one end, which may indicate a read error. The chain is built from TRBV13 and TRBJ2-7, with 7 bases aligning to TRBD2. The CDR3 covers 13 residues. Germline V gene sequence: CDR1 PRHDT, CDR2 FYEKMQ (reference sequence). CDR3 DNA sequence: TGTGCCAGCAGCGTAGGACTAGTGAGCGAGCAGTACTTC. This gives the protein CASSVGLVSEQYF.

The chain has TRBV5-1 and TRBJ2-3, with TRBD1 matching over 8 bases. V lost 3 bases, J lost 5 bases, and 5 bases stayed unmatched. The CDR3 extends over 14 amino acids. Germline CDR1 SGHRS, CDR2 YFSETQ. This chain's CDR3 is CASSSQGVGDTQYF. DNA for the CDR3: TGCGCCAGCAGCTCACAGGGGGTGGGAGATACGCAGTATTTT.

This chain connects TRBV15 to TRBJ2-3; no reliable D call. V shed 6 bases and J shed 1 base, with 8 bases lying between them. The CDR3 contains 13 residues. Germline V CDR1 and CDR2: LNHNV, YYDKDF (reference sequence). The DNA for the CDR3 is TGTGCCACCAGGGGAAGAGGCACAGATACGCAGTATTTT. As protein: CATRGRGTDTQYF.

This clonotype has only a few counts. This chain joins TRBV29-1 and TRBJ2-5, with TRBD1 as a possible D gene (5 bases). The CDR3 loop spans 11 amino acids. The germline CDR1 and CDR2 sequences are SQVTM and ANQGSEA. Trimming shortened V by 1 base and J by 11 bases, and 11 bases separated the two germline ends. This CDR3 is CSVEGNRKQYF. The DNA for the CDR3 is TGCAGCGTTGAAGGTAACAGGAAGCAGTACTTC.

V and J are TRBV27 and TRBJ2-7; no firm D call. Germline V gene lookup returns CDR1 MNHEY and CDR2 SMNVEV (reference sequence). Trimming removed 3 bases at V and 0 bases at J, with 9 bases between. CDR3 length equals 14 residues. The CDR3 region has the DNA TGTGCCAGCAGTTTTCGGCCTCACTCCTACGAGCAGTACTTC. Translating it yields CASSFRPHSYEQYF.

This chain joins TRBV13 and TRBJ2-2, with D unclear. The V gene lost 0 bases and the J gene lost 0 bases, with 8 bases spanning the gap. This CDR3 contains 16 residues. The germline CDR1 and CDR2 sequences are PRHDT and FYEKMQ (reference sequence). CDR3 sequence reads: CASSLGLDSNTGELFF. The CDR3, as DNA: TGTGCCAGCAGCTTAGGACTCGATTCGAACACCGGGGAGCTGTTTTTT.

This chain connects TRBV28 to TRBJ2-4, with D perhaps TRBD1 (5 bases). Germline V gene sequence: CDR1 MDHEN, CDR2 SYDVKM. The CDR3 consists of 11 residues. Trimming shortened V by 4 bases and J by 13 bases, and 11 bases separated the two germline ends. The CDR3 loop is CASSSGLKQYF. CDR3 DNA sequence: TGTGCCAGCAGTTCAGGGTTAAAGCAGTACTTC.

The chain has TRBV21-1 and TRBJ2-7; TRBD2, as called in the table, went unchecked against the DNA. TRBV21-1 is annotated as a pseudogene. CDR3 length: 12 residues. The CDR3 reads CASRSQGGEQYF. CDR3 nucleotide sequence: TGTGCCAGCAGAAGTCAGGGAGGCGAGCAGTACTTC.

The rearrangement links TRBV10-3 to TRBJ2-3; D might be TRBD2 (5 bases). This CDR3 is built from 14 residues. The germline V gene encodes CDR1 ENHRY and CDR2 SYGVKD. Trimming shortened V by 11 bases and J by 2 bases, and 17 bases separated the two germline ends. The CDR3 region has the DNA TGTGCCGCCATGGATGGACTTGACACAGATACGCAGTATTTT. It specifies CAAMDGLDTDTQYF.

The V and J genes are TRBV29-1 and TRBJ1-5; D remains ambiguous. The germline V and J ends were trimmed by 1 base and 3 bases, with 7 bases remaining between them. The germline V gene has CDR1 SQVTM and CDR2 ANQGSEA. The CDR3 consists of 13 residues. CDR3 nucleotide sequence: TGCAGCGTTGAAGCGGGGTACAATCAGCCCCAGCATTTT. As protein: CSVEAGYNQPQHF.

This clonotype was seen a single time. The chain carries TRBV12-3 or TRBV12-4 and TRBJ2-5; 11 bases are a match to TRBD2. J gave up 4 bases and V 1 base, and 8 bases lay outside the gene matches. The CDR3 is made up of 17 amino acids. The CDR3 spells CASSLDSSGRVRETQYF. CDR3 coding DNA: TGTGCCAGCAGTTTAGATAGTAGCGGGAGGGTGCGAGAGACCCAGTACTTC.